This T cell receptor (beta chain) was sequenced for a study of a mutant IDH1 vaccine in newly diagnosed glioma. Study as a whole: Patients under treatment included about 60% males and around 38% females and had a mean age of around 40 years. It was radiotherapy, temozolomide, or both that patients received previously, with most receiving both.

Study-level results: Detectable vaccine-induced immune responses arose in over 90% of patients.

Sequencing used immunoSEQ multiplex PCR; TCRdb keeps in-frame clones, though not all of them. The sample lists tens of thousands of clones; 80% were seen once. Time point described: week 23, last vaccination. Every single dose of the vaccine, 300 ug of mutant IDH1 20-mer peptide, came with topical imiquimod. Notes on this clone: Its antigen is not known.

V lost 6 bases and J lost 0, with 11 bases in between. Germline values: CDR1 PRHDT, CDR2 FYEKMQ (reference sequence). The CDR3 spans 15 residues. The sequencing used PBMCs, collected from a glioma patient whose treatment included an IDH1 peptide vaccine. The rearrangement joins TRBV13 to TRBJ1-4; the D is unclear. The receptor was derived from a man aged 35 to 55 with glioma. The CDR3 DNA follows: TGTGCCAGCAGTTTCGGACGGGCAACTAATGAAAAACTGTTTTTT. Its translation: CASSFGRATNEKLFF. The full variable domain, rest sourced from reference TRBV13 and TRBJ1-4, is AAGVIQSPRHLIKEKRETATLKCYPIPRHDTVYWYQQGPGQDPQFLISFYEKMQSDKGSIPDRFSAQQFSDYHSELNMSSLELGDSALYFCASSFGRATNEKLFFGSGTQLSVL.